This T cell receptor beta chain was captured by sequencing in a study of blood T cell repertoires in COVID-19. Using immunoSEQ multiplex PCR, the repertoire was profiled, and TCRdb retains in-frame clones only, with some absent. The sample records roughly 280,000 clones, 75% to 90% being singletons. The germline gives CDR1 MNHNY, CDR2 SVGAGI (reference sequence). The germline V and J ends were trimmed by 2 bases and 2 bases, with 13 bases remaining between them. This CDR3 has 16 residues. The genes are TRBV6-6 and TRBJ1-3, with D perhaps TRBD1 (6 bases). This receptor was obtained from a man younger than 45 with active or convalescent COVID-19. Sequencing used peripheral blood. CDR3 loop: CASSYAGEPPGNTIYF. The CDR3 DNA follows: TGTGCCAGCAGTTACGCAGGGGAGCCCCCTGGAAACACCATATATTTT.